Described below is a single TCR beta chain sequence and its context. This clone appeared a single time. No cognate antigen has been identified for it. Base qualities are not provided; no much larger clone lies one nucleotide away. TCR CDR3 regions were amplified from genomic DNA by multiplex PCR using the deep immunoSEQ assay. Extracted genomic DNA from each cell subset was distributed evenly across all wells of several immunoSEQ 96-well plates, and each plate was treated as a replicate. For sorted subsets, 200 to 250 ng of genomic DNA, equivalent to around 29,000 T cell genomes, went into each replicate PCR. Purified libraries were quantified with a Qubit 3.0 fluorometer, sized on a Bioanalyzer 2100, and re-quantified with the KAPA Library Quantification kit. Every immunoSEQ 96-well plate was sequenced on a dedicated single-read 150-cycle Illumina NextSeq 550 flow cell. The study's processing was this. Because the immunoSEQ output included only junctional sequences and no quality scores, the filtering could not be the same as the filtering used for full-length reads. To assign V/J genes and CDR3, sequences were annotated using PyIR, a Python wrapper for IgBLAST v1.9, with IMGT germline references. Reads with weak V/J assignments (E-value above 1e-6), missing CDR3, stop codons, out-of-frame junctions, or ambiguous translated residues were removed. A V3J clonotype was defined by an identical inferred V gene, J gene, and CDR3 amino acid sequence. Percentage overlap between repertoires was computed as shared unique clonotypes divided by the size of the smaller repertoire. Repertoire richness was assessed with RTK rarefaction, the Chao1 estimator, and Recon v2.1 estimates of unobserved clonotypes. Generation probabilities for all TCRbeta clonotypes obtained by the gDNA method from a few donors were computed using OLGA. The table comes from immuneACCESS by way of TCRdb, which keeps in-frame sequences with V and J called. Part of the clones is missing from these tables; in studies checked, under half for an unresolved V gene and the rest for unknown reasons. From that table come the V and J calls and clone size; the DNA was used to work out D and trimming. For this sample the table gives approximately 2,300,000 clones, of which around 93% were detected only once. The leading ten clones occupy 0.37% of the sample.

The source of the sample is a study of shared clonotypes between healthy human individuals (TCRdb year 2020). Describing the broader study: A few men and a couple of women, aged 18 to 49 years, made up the cohort. For each donor, CD4 naive and CD4 memory were each given three plates, CD8 naive was given two plates, and CD8 memory was given one plate. Between about 0.85 and 9.5 billion PBMCs per donor were obtained by leukapheresis. Blood TCR repertoires of roughly 5 healthy adults were deeply sequenced to estimate repertoire size and the extent of clonotype sharing between individuals. Different laboratories and diverse techniques were used to prepare libraries and sequence TCR repertoires, to increase sequencing depth and limit assay-specific biases.

Study-wide findings and limitations: Even with the large sequencing depth, rarefaction of the sorted-subset datasets indicated that sequencing was incomplete. Only blood was sampled, and tissue TCR repertoires likely differ from those in blood. Pairwise subsampling indicated that sequencing depth was expected to affect the degree of clonotype sharing among donors. Across a handful of donors, roughly 5.4% of naive CD4, approximately 3.5% of naive CD8, approximately 2.5% of memory CD4, and 0.4% of memory CD8 clonotypes were shared. Compared with non-shared clonotypes, clonotypes shared by all four sorted-subset donors had higher generation probabilities. Because the study included only a small number of donors, the genetic and exposure-history diversity represented was limited. Naive subsets generally had larger estimated clonotype richness than memory subsets did.

The donors were healthy, HIV-negative adults who had no recently reported acute infections or vaccinations. All donors were Caucasian adults living in Nashville, Tennessee, USA. CD4+ T cells were enriched by magnetic negative selection; naive cells were then positively selected on CD45RA, and the negative fraction formed the memory subset. Blood was obtained by leukapheresis, after which PBMCs were separated by Ficoll-Histopaque density gradient centrifugation and cryopreserved in liquid nitrogen vapor phase. Analytical flow cytometry was used to check the purity and quantity of every magnetically sorted T cell population. Genomic DNA was isolated from each sorted fraction and quantified by UV absorbance on a Nanodrop 2000c. This TCR was sampled from a young man in good health. Some clones in this sample may be carry-over from other donors' samples. Sequenced sample: naive CD4+ T cells from PBMCs. The intended sense of this specimen's cell subset or site label: CD45RA+ positively selected.

The CDR3 sequence is CASSEFGRETQYF. In nucleotides, the sequence is TGTGCCAGCAGTGAATTCGGTCGTGAGACCCAGTACTTC. This chain is built from TRBV6-1 and TRBJ2-5, with the D gene uncertain. Deletion took 2 bases off V and 5 bases off J, with a span of 9 bases between the germline ends. CDR1 and CDR2 were assigned from the germline V gene as MNHNS and SASEGT. From its cysteine to its phenylalanine, the CDR3 spans 13 amino acids. The retained sequence is limited to the CDR3, 39 bases, with the frame set at the first base.